The entry below describes one T cell receptor beta chain. The antigen is undetermined. With 60 Vbeta and 13 Jbeta primers, the PCR was carried out. The assay was immunoSEQ multiplex PCR, and TCRdb's table has in-frame clones only and misses some. The top ten hold roughly 0.098% of the sample, which has 180,000 or so clones, 82% seen once. This record comes from a study of cytomegalovirus exposure and HLA in healthy donors. Whole-study results and caveats: Sequencing had likely introduced a cluster of highly shared sequence variants as an artifact.

Germline V gives CDR1 LNHNV, CDR2 YYDKDF (reference sequence). The ends were cut back, 5 bases at V and 3 bases at J, with 13 bases in the middle. The CDR3 loop spans 15 amino acids. The chain joins TRBV15 to TRBJ2-2, with TRBD1 as a possible D gene (5 bases). This TCR was sampled from a boy aged 2 to 10 in good health and CMV-seronegative. The sample taken for sequencing was PBMCs. CDR3 nucleotide sequence: TGTGCCACCAGCCAGGGAAGTTCGGACACCGGGGAGCTGTTTTTT. Protein sequence: CATSQGSSDTGELFF.